The text below deals with one T cell receptor beta chain. This receptor's antigen is unknown. The entry originates in a study of monozygotic twins with inflammatory bowel disease (dated by TCRdb to between 2018 and 2021). About the full investigation: The full study comprised around 30 monozygotic twin pairs: nine German pairs (four IBD-concordant, five IBD-discordant) and 19 IBD-discordant Danish pairs. Each individual had, on average, about 151 000 unique TCRalpha sequences and 181 000 unique TCRbeta sequences available for analysis. The search for disease-associated traits relied mainly on comparing IBD patients with their genetically identical healthy co-twins within discordant pairs.

The library was obtained by 5' RACE. Preparation of each TCR library used approximately 3,500 ng of total RNA. cDNA was synthesized with SMARTScribe reverse transcriptase in eight separate reactions per sample. During cDNA synthesis, template switching was used to introduce unique molecular identifiers that contained a 6-nucleotide sample barcode. TCRalpha and TCRbeta cDNA was amplified by two nested PCRs of 16 and 9 cycles, with bead purification after each PCR. Before amplification, cDNA was treated with uracil DNA-glycosylase and purified using the QIAquick PCR purification kit. In the second PCR, Illumina TruSeq-compatible adapters and sample-specific barcodes were added. TapeStation and Qubit were used to check library quality and concentration, and 4.5 to 6.5 ng of each library was pooled. Sequencing of pooled libraries was carried out on an Illumina HiSeq2500 single-index Rapid Run using 2 x 100 bp reads and custom sequencing primers. Regarding the original processing steps: MiGEC version 1.2.6 was used for UMI-based consensus assembly to correct PCR and sequencing errors. MiXCR version 2.1.1 was used to carry out V(D)J alignment, clonotype assembly and CDR3 extraction. Gene usage, clonotype sharing and MAIT/NKT TCR abundance were normalised by analysing the top 1000, 10 000 and 20 000 clonotypes per sample. After downsampling to 27 000 UMIs, diversity was calculated as the inverse Simpson index using the vegan R package. Paired Mann-Whitney U tests were applied to discordant twin pairs, and Benjamini-Hochberg correction was used for multiple testing. TCRdb reprocessed the reads, so every CDR3 protein sequence counts as one entry and DNA is not shown. The authors' filters were not applied to this entry. This sample's table has entries for 110,000 to 150,000 distinct CDR3 sequences. Clones ranked in the top ten supply roughly 1.2% of the sample.

CDR1 and CDR2, per the germline V gene (reference sequence), are MNHEY and SMNVEV. From its cysteine to its phenylalanine, the CDR3 spans 11 amino acids. DNA for this receptor is not on file. From each donor, a roughly 2.7 ml peripheral blood sample was drawn into PAXgene tubes and stored at -80 degrees C. Without any T cell sorting, total RNA was extracted from whole blood using the PAXgene blood miRNA kit on an automated QIAcube. Deep TCRalpha and TCRbeta repertoire profiling with unique molecular barcoding was performed on peripheral blood of monozygotic twin pairs concordant or discordant for inflammatory bowel disease. Smoking habits were recorded for all twin pairs, with individuals classified as current, former or never smokers. The paper as a whole reports these results and caveats: The analysis was unable to tell different T cell subtypes apart. Because patients received different immunosuppressive treatments, the repertoires may have picked up extra background noise and variability between individuals. Compared with healthy twins, IBD patients shared fewer clonotypes with other individuals, and the difference was most pronounced in patients with signs of disease activity. Repertoire similarity did not differ between concordant and discordant twins, possibly due to limited statistical power. The results gave no support for a single strong signal or clonotype linked to IBD. IBD patients had lower TCRbeta repertoire diversity, measured by the inverse Simpson index, than their healthy co-twins.

This chain joins TRBV27 to TRBJ2-1. The source of this sequence is a human donor with ulcerative colitis or Crohn's disease, or a healthy co-twin of an affected twin (not recorded which). Material: blood. The CDR3 protein is CASGPRDEQFF.